This record looks at one TCR beta chain sequence and its context. This specimen comes from a study of patients and donors after allogeneic stem cell transplantation. V was pared by 4 bases and J by 5 bases, with 11 bases of the junction left unmatched. The CDR3 consists of 15 residues. The V gene's germline CDR1 is SGHRS and CDR2 YFSETQ. MiXCR, applied by TCRdb to the RT-PCR reads, yields one record per CDR3 protein. This repertoire shows hundreds of thousands of distinct CDR3 sequences, around an eighth found once; its top ten account for more than 9%. The chain couples TRBV5-1 to TRBJ2-7, with 8 bases identical to TRBD2. Sequencing was carried out using blood, either unsorted or a sorted T cell fraction (not recorded which). The receptor was isolated from a human donor who was either an allogeneic HSCT recipient or a stem cell or donor lymphocyte infusion donor (not recorded which). It is not recorded whose cells these are; they may come from a transplant donor. The CDR3 loop reads CASSPRSSGRNEQYF. CDR3 coding DNA: TGCGCCAGCAGCCCCAGATCGAGCGGGAGAAACGAGCAGTACTTC.